These 21 T cell receptor beta chains were sequenced from one sample in a study of CD8 T cells in Susac syndrome. With random hexamers, 0.5 to 1 ug RNA was reverse transcribed. TCRdb re-analysed the immunoSEQ multiplex PCR reads in MiXCR, keeping a single row per CDR3 protein. The data hold some 99,000 distinct CDR3 sequences, with roughly 97% observed a single time. Sequenced material: CD4+ T cells from PBMCs. These receptors all stem from a human donor in good health.

This sequence joins TRBV29-1 and TRBJ2-2; D is unclear. CDR3 length equals 14 residues. V was cut by 4 bases and J by 1 base, with 10 bases left in between. CDR1 is SQVTM, CDR2 ANQGSEA, per germline. CDR3 DNA sequence: TGCAGCGTTGGATGGAGCTTGAACACCGGGGAGCTGTTTTTT. Protein: CSVGWSLNTGELFF.

The chain joins TRBV30 to TRBJ2-1; tentatively, D is TRBD1 (5 bases). The CDR3 covers 15 residues. The germline V and J ends were trimmed by 5 bases and 0 bases, with 14 bases remaining between them. CDR1 is GTSNPN, CDR2 SVGIG, per germline (reference sequence). The CDR3 region is CAWDSEISSYNEQFF. CDR3 DNA: TGTGCCTGGGACAGCGAGATAAGCTCCTACAATGAGCAGTTCTTC.

The genes are TRBV7-9 and TRBJ1-1, with TRBD1 as a possible D gene (6 bases). There are 16 residues in the CDR3. The germline V gene has CDR1 SEHNR and CDR2 FQNEAQ (reference sequence). V lost 0 bases and J lost 0, with 11 bases in between. The CDR3 spells CASSLAPGAMNTEAFF. The CDR3 DNA sequence: TGTGCCAGCAGCTTAGCGCCAGGGGCCATGAACACTGAAGCTTTCTTT.

The chain links TRBV29-1 to TRBJ2-5; 7 bases line up with TRBD2. V trimming: 6 bases; J trimming: 3 bases; junction bases outside the gene matches: 7. CDR3 length: 13 residues. From germline, CDR1 is SQVTM and CDR2 ANQGSEA. The CDR3 protein is CSVYGGGKETQYF. The CDR3 bases are TGCAGCGTCTACGGCGGGGGTAAAGAGACCCAGTACTTC.

V and J are TRBV9 and TRBJ1-1; a weak D match, TRBD1 (5 bases). Germline V gene lookup returns CDR1 SGDLS and CDR2 YYNGEE. CDR3 size: 13 residues. The V end was cut by 6 bases, the J end by 3 bases, with 12 bases between. CDR3 sequence (DNA): TGTGCCAGCACCCGGGACTACGACACTGAAGCTTTCTTT. It specifies CASTRDYDTEAFF.

This clonotype was detected only once. V usage is TRBV7-3 and J usage is TRBJ2-7, with TRBD2 matching 8 bases. This CDR3 has 16 amino acids. The trim removed 4 bases at V and 2 bases at J, leaving 10 bases unmatched. Germline V gene sequence: CDR1 SGHTA, CDR2 FQGTGA. This CDR3 reads CASSCDRAGGPYEQYF. In DNA, the CDR3 is TGTGCCAGCAGCTGCGATAGGGCGGGAGGACCCTACGAGCAGTACTTC.

CDR3 bases: TGTGCCAGCAGCGTAGGAGGGAGGAGCTCTGGGGCCAACGTCCTGACTTTC. It specifies CASSVGGRSSGANVLTF. The chain carries TRBV9 and TRBJ2-6; TRBD2 might be the D (6 bases). Germline V gene data show CDR1 as SGDLS and CDR2 as YYNGEE. V was pared by 0 bases and J by 0 bases, with 10 bases between. The CDR3 has 17 residues.

The chain joins TRBV20-1 to TRBJ2-3; D perhaps matches TRBD2 (6 bases). V was pared by 1 base and J by 0 bases, with 11 bases between. This CDR3 region has 15 residues. Germline V CDR1 and CDR2: DFQATT, SNEGSKA (reference sequence). As DNA, the CDR3 is TGCAGTGCTAGAGTGGGAGGAACTAGCACAGATACGCAGTATTTT. The encoded protein is CSARVGGTSTDTQYF.

This chain connects TRBV7-9 to TRBJ2-3; TRBD2 matches at 14 bases. V lost 5 bases, J lost 4 bases, and 8 bases stayed unmatched. The germline CDR1 and CDR2 sequences are SEHNR and FQNEAQ (reference sequence). This CDR3 spans 17 amino acids. Here the CDR3 DNA reads TGTGCCAGCAGCCAGGGACTAGCGGGGGCGAAATCAGATACGCAGTATTTT. It encodes CASSQGLAGAKSDTQYF. Based on the CDR3 plus reference TRBV7-9 and TRBJ2-3, the full variable domain is DTGVSQNPRHKITKRGQNVTFRCDPISEHNRLYWYRQTLGQGPEFLTYFQNEAQLEKSRLLSDRFSAERPKGSFSTLEIQRTEQGDSAMYLCASSQGLAGAKSDTQYFGPGTRLTVL.

This sequence joins TRBV6-2 or TRBV6-3 and TRBJ2-6, with 9 positions matching TRBD1. Germline CDR1 and CDR2: MNHEY and SVGEGT. V gave up 1 base and J gave up 4 bases; unmatched junction bases: 8. This CDR3 has 18 residues. The CDR3 protein is CASSYFGQGSSGANVLTF. Here the CDR3 DNA reads TGTGCCAGCAGTTACTTTGGACAGGGGAGCTCCGGGGCCAACGTCCTGACTTTC.

There are a few counts of this clonotype. This chain connects TRBV3-1 to TRBJ2-6; D unresolved. CDR1 and CDR2 (germline): LGHDT, YNNKEL (reference sequence). This CDR3 comprises 13 residues. Trimming removed 3 bases from V and 2 bases from J, with 2 bases in between. The CDR3 is CASSQAGANVLTF. The CDR3 DNA reads TGTGCCAGCAGCCAGGCTGGGGCCAACGTCCTGACTTTC.

The CDR3 DNA sequence: TGCAGCGTTGTGGAGGGTGTATACGAGCAGTACTTC. Translated, it gives CSVVEGVYEQYF. The chain couples TRBV29-1 to TRBJ2-7; maybe TRBD2 (6 bases). The V gene lost 4 bases and the J gene lost 4 bases, with 11 bases spanning the gap. Germline CDR1 SQVTM, CDR2 ANQGSEA. The CDR3 has 12 amino acids.

This CDR3 is CASSLRQGGGELFF. In DNA form, the CDR3 reads TGTGCCAGCAGCTTACGACAGGGTGGCGGGGAGCTGTTTTTT. The chain links TRBV13 to TRBJ2-2; TRBD1 aligns across 7 bases. Germline values: CDR1 PRHDT, CDR2 FYEKMQ (reference sequence). This CDR3 has 14 residues. J lost 7 bases, V lost 2 bases, and 4 bases had no gene match.

This chain links TRBV29-1 with TRBJ1-2, with D perhaps matching TRBD1 (5 bases). The length of the CDR3 is 11 residues. Germline V lookup: CDR1 SQVTM, CDR2 ANQGSEA. V lost 7 bases and J 3 bases, leaving 9 bases between the germline ends. DNA of the CDR3: TGCAGCGACGGGACGGACTATGGCTACACCTTC. Amino acids: CSDGTDYGYTF.

The J gene is TRBJ2-7, the V gene TRBV29-1; no definite D call. Trimming took 4 bases from V and 2 from J, leaving 9 bases between them. CDR1 is SQVTM, CDR2 ANQGSEA, per germline. The CDR3 has 12 residues. CDR3 residues: CSVARDTYEQYF. The CDR3 region has the DNA TGCAGCGTTGCGCGTGATACCTACGAGCAGTACTTC.

This chain links TRBV20-1 with TRBJ2-2; 8 positions agree with TRBD1. Germline V gene lookup returns CDR1 DFQATT and CDR2 SNEGSKA (reference sequence). The CDR3 totals 15 residues. After removal of 3 bases from V and 6 bases from J, the junction contained 9 bases not matched to a gene. The CDR3 spells CSARDGQGVPGELFF. CDR3 coding DNA: TGCAGTGCTAGGGATGGACAGGGTGTCCCCGGGGAGCTGTTTTTT.

The gene calls are TRBV11-2 and TRBJ2-1, with 15 nucleotides matching TRBD2. This CDR3 has 22 amino acids. Per germline, CDR1 SGHAT and CDR2 FQNNGV. The J segment lost 4 bases and the V segment lost 0 bases, leaving 16 bases of the junction unmatched. DNA of the CDR3: TGTGCCAGCAGCTTAGATCAAGCGGCACAGGGACTAGCGGGAGGTTCGTACAATGAGCAGTTCTTC. Translated: CASSLDQAAQGLAGGSYNEQFF. The whole variable domain, remainder taken from reference TRBV11-2 and TRBJ2-1, is EAGVAQSPRYKIIEKRQSVAFWCNPISGHATLYWYQQILGQGPKLLIQFQNNGVVDDSQLPKDRFSAERLKGVDSTLKIQPAKLEDSAVYLCASSLDQAAQGLAGGSYNEQFFGPGTRLTVL.

The chain employs TRBV20-1 and TRBJ1-4; D remains ambiguous. Germline loops: CDR1 DFQATT, CDR2 SNEGSKA (reference sequence). Trimming left V 0 bases short and J 8 bases short, with 10 bases between. The CDR3 runs to 13 residues. CDR3 region: CSAREPSSEKLFF. For the CDR3, the DNA is TGCAGTGCTAGAGAGCCCTCATCGGAAAAACTGTTTTTT.

The chain carries TRBV29-1 and TRBJ2-5, with TRBD1 as a possible D gene (5 bases). Germline values: CDR1 SQVTM, CDR2 ANQGSEA. With 4 bases removed from V and 5 bases from J, the gap between germline ends came to 11 bases. The CDR3 extends over 12 amino acids. The CDR3 loop is CSVGQLRETQYF. The CDR3 DNA reads TGCAGCGTTGGACAGTTACGGGAGACCCAGTACTTC.

V usage is TRBV28 and J usage is TRBJ1-1, with unresolved D. CDR3 length equals 14 residues. Germline values: CDR1 MDHEN, CDR2 SYDVKM. V lost 1 base to trimming and J lost 0 bases, with 6 bases between them. The CDR3, as DNA: TGTGCCAGCAGTTTATTGCAGGTGAACACTGAAGCTTTCTTT. Residues: CASSLLQVNTEAFF. The full variable domain, in which reference TRBV28 and TRBJ1-1 provide the parts outside the CDR3, is DVKVTQSSRYLVKRTGEKVFLECVQDMDHENMFWYRQDPGLGLRLIYFSYDVKMKEKGDIPEGYSVSREKKERFSLILESASTNQTSMYLCASSLLQVNTEAFFGQGTRLTVV.

V is TRBV2 and J is TRBJ1-1; perhaps TRBD1 as D (6 bases). Germline CDR1 and CDR2: SNHLY and FYNNEI. CDR3 length: 14 amino acids. V gave up 5 bases and J gave up 1 base, with 11 bases separating them. CDR3 residues: CASSTRTENTEAFF. The CDR3 DNA reads as TGTGCCAGCAGTACCCGGACAGAGAACACTGAAGCTTTCTTT.